Detailed here is one T cell receptor beta chain. These data originate in a study of blood T cell repertoires in COVID-19. Study information: The study drew acute and convalescent COVID-19 samples from the United States, Italy and Spain. Sources were T cells, B-cell-depleted T cells, or PBMCs; the material itself was cDNA or gDNA.

This CDR3 region has 13 residues. Germline assignment: CDR1 KGHSH and CDR2 LQKENI. V was pared by 6 bases and J by 3 bases, with 4 bases of the junction left unmatched. Study processing details: Reference gene primers were amplified, and this amplification served to estimate nucleated cell counts. The repertoire was sequenced with immunoSEQ multiplex PCR; TCRdb's copy has only in-frame clones and lacks some. That table is the source of V, J and clone size, and D and trimming were worked out from the DNA. The sample comprises 75,000 to 100,000 clones, about 90% of which are singletons, and approximately 4.5% rests with the top ten.

The specimen was peripheral blood. This TCR was recovered from a man aged 65 to 79 with acute or convalescent COVID-19. This chain connects TRBV18 to TRBJ1-1, with 7 bases fitting TRBD1. CDR3 protein: CASSDRVDTEAFF. The CDR3 coding sequence is TGTGCCAGCTCCGACAGGGTCGACACTGAAGCTTTCTTT.